This T cell receptor beta chain was documented in a study of T-cell memory formation after mild COVID-19. TCRdb re-called the 5' RACE reads through MiXCR, storing one row per CDR3 protein. The sample has 150,000 to 200,000 distinct CDR3 sequences; less than 40% are singletons. Regarding the study as a whole: Day 15 to 85 contractors were CD4/CD8 balanced; later expanders leaned CD4+.

Remarks on this clonotype: Its specificity is not known.

This clonotype was obtained from an adult woman who had mild COVID-19 (a few samples of this study predate the infection). Cell type and time point are not known. Sequencing was done on a sample of PBMCs or a T cell subset sorted from them (not recorded which).

In DNA form, the CDR3 reads TGTGCCAGCAGCCCATCGACATTTCAAGAGTCCCAAGAGACCCAGTACTTC. Its translation is CASSPSTFQESQETQYF. The genes are TRBV7-9 and TRBJ2-5; no clear D gene. CDR3 length equals 17 residues. Trimming pared 5 bases from V and 1 base from J, leaving 20 bases between. Per germline, CDR1 SEHNR and CDR2 FQNEAQ (reference sequence).